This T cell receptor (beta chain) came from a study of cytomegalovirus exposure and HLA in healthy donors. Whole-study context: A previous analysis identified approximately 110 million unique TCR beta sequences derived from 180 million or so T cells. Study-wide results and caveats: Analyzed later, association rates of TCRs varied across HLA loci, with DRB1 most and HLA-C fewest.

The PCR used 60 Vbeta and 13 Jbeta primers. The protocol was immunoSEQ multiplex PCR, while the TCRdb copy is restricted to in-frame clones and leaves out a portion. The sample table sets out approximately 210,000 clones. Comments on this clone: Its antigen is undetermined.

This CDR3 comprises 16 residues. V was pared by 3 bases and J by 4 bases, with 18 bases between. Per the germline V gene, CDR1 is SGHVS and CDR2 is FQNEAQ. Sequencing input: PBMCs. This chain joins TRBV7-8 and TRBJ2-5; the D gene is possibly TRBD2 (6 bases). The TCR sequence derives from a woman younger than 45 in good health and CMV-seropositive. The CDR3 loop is CASSFFSGGIGETQYF. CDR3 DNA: TGTGCCAGCAGCTTTTTTAGCGGCGGAATCGGAGAGACCCAGTACTTC.